This entry concerns a single TCR beta chain. These data originate in a study of blood T cell repertoires in COVID-19. Study-wide context: Some COVID-19 samples were acute and others convalescent; all came from the United States, Italy and Spain. T cells, B-cell-depleted T cells, or PBMCs supplied cDNA or gDNA.

Per germline, CDR1 SGHNT and CDR2 YYREEE (reference sequence). The CDR3 spans 15 residues. V was trimmed by 3 bases and J by 1 base, leaving 14 bases between them. In the original analysis: Nucleated cell number was recorded as an estimate derived from reference gene primer amplification. TCRdb keeps only in-frame clones here, not all; method: immunoSEQ multiplex PCR. D and trimming come from the DNA, and the V and J calls and clone size come from that table. The data hold about 97,000 clones, with approximately 81% observed a single time. Sequencing input: peripheral blood. This clonotype originated in a woman in her seventies with active or convalescent COVID-19. V gene TRBV5-4 combines with J gene TRBJ2-7, with D perhaps TRBD1 (6 bases). The CDR3 bases are TGTGCCAGCAGCTCGCTCCAGACAGGTTCCTACGAGCAGTACTTC. Translating gives CASSSLQTGSYEQYF. The full variable domain, its missing parts supplied by reference TRBV5-4 and TRBJ2-7, is ETGVTQSPTHLIKTRGQQVTLRCSSQSGHNTVSWYQQALGQGPQFIFQYYREEENGRGNFPPRFSGLQFPNYSSELNVNALELDDSALYLCASSSLQTGSYEQYFGPGTRLTVT.